Presented here are 21 T cell receptor beta chains from one specimen sequenced in a study of technical replicates of blood from several donors. TCRdb's copy holds only in-frame clones and misses some; the assay was immunoSEQ multiplex PCR. The sample includes 75,000 or so clones, approximately 95% of them seen just once. Sequencing used T cells isolated from PBMCs. All receptors come from a human donor in good health.

This clone was found a few times. The V and J genes are TRBV19 and TRBJ1-1; 10 positions match TRBD1. The CDR3 totals 14 residues. Germline V gives CDR1 LNHDA, CDR2 SQIVND (reference sequence). The trim removed 8 bases at V and 10 bases at J, leaving 13 bases unmatched. As DNA, the CDR3 is TGTGCCAGTTTCCCCCCCGGGACAGGGGTTCCAGCTTTCTTT. Translation gives CASFPPGTGVPAFF.

The rearrangement joins TRBV28 to TRBJ2-6; TRBD1 agrees at 9 bases. CDR1 is MDHEN and CDR2 is SYDVKM in the germline V gene. V gave up 6 bases and J gave up 3 bases; unmatched junction bases: 9. The CDR3 is 17 residues long. The CDR3 is CASREDRGPSGANVLTF. CDR3 nucleotides: TGTGCCAGCAGGGAGGACAGGGGCCCCAGTGGGGCCAACGTCCTGACTTTC.

The gene calls are TRBV30 and TRBJ1-4, with D perhaps TRBD1 (6 bases). Germline V gives CDR1 GTSNPN, CDR2 SVGIG (reference sequence). The CDR3 is made up of 13 amino acids. CDR3 in amino acids: CAILGTWNEKLFF. The CDR3 nucleotides are TGTGCTATCCTCGGGACATGGAATGAAAAACTGTTTTTT.

The rearrangement uses TRBV10-1 and TRBJ2-1; D gene uncertain. This CDR3 is built from 15 residues. Trimming removed 5 bases at V and 0 bases at J, with 11 bases between. Germline CDR1 reads WNHNN; CDR2 reads SYGVQD (reference sequence). The CDR3: CASSPRGNSYNEQFF. CDR3 nucleotides: TGCGCCAGCAGTCCTCGAGGAAACTCCTACAATGAGCAGTTCTTC.

The chain has TRBV7-9 and TRBJ2-7, with TRBD1 identical over 12 bases. The CDR3 covers 16 residues. Germline CDR1 is SEHNR and CDR2 is FQNEAQ (reference sequence). Trimming took 2 bases from V and 5 from J; bases not matched to a gene: 7. This CDR3 is CASSLRDRGLLNEQYF. The CDR3 DNA follows: TGTGCCAGCAGCTTACGGGACAGGGGGCTCTTGAACGAGCAGTACTTC. Using reference TRBV7-9 and TRBJ2-7 for the parts outside the CDR3, the full variable domain is DTGVSQNPRHKITKRGQNVTFRCDPISEHNRLYWYRQTLGQGPEFLTYFQNEAQLEKSRLLSDRFSAERPKGSFSTLEIQRTEQGDSAMYLCASSLRDRGLLNEQYFGPGTRLTVT.

The J gene is TRBJ2-3, the V gene TRBV14, with 8 bases aligning to TRBD2. The CDR3 runs to 13 residues. J was trimmed by 4 bases and V by 10 bases; bases with no gene match: 7. The germline V gene encodes CDR1 SGHDN and CDR2 FVKESK. CDR3 in DNA: TGTGCCACGGGGGGGCCCCTGGCAGATACGCAGTATTTT. It codes for CATGGPLADTQYF.

The chain employs TRBV4-1 and TRBJ2-7, with 9 bases that match TRBD1. Germline V lookup: CDR1 MGHRA, CDR2 YSYEKL. This CDR3 spans 14 amino acids. The junction had 1 base not matched to a gene; V was cut back by 1 base and J by 3 bases. The CDR3 DNA reads TGCGCCAGCAGCCAAGGGGGACAGGGCTACGAGCAGTACTTC. Translated, it gives CASSQGGQGYEQYF.

The genes are TRBV29-1 and TRBJ2-1, with 9 bases that match TRBD2. CDR1 is SQVTM and CDR2 is ANQGSEA in the germline V gene. V shed 3 bases and J 3 bases; nucleotides not matched to a gene: 9. This CDR3 is built from 16 residues. The CDR3 sequence: CSVDAQGLANYNEQFF. DNA for the CDR3: TGCAGCGTTGACGCCCAAGGACTAGCGAACTACAATGAGCAGTTCTTC.

V gene TRBV7-6 combines with J gene TRBJ2-1; 10 bases line up with TRBD2. The V and J ends lost 0 bases and 4 bases, in that order; junction bases with no gene match: 6. This CDR3 spans 17 amino acids. Germline assignment: CDR1 SGHVS and CDR2 FNYEAQ. This CDR3 reads CASSLARGTSAYNEQFF. The CDR3 DNA reads as TGTGCCAGCAGCTTAGCGCGAGGGACTAGCGCGTACAATGAGCAGTTCTTC.

The chain combines TRBV28 with TRBJ2-7, with a weak D call TRBD2 (6 bases). This CDR3 is 14 amino acids long. Trimming pared 2 bases from V and 5 bases from J, leaving 13 bases between. Germline CDR1 and CDR2: MDHEN and SYDVKM. CDR3 sequence (DNA): TGTGCCAGCAGTTTAGTCGGGAGTAGCGACGAGCAGTACTTC. It specifies CASSLVGSSDEQYF.

This clone was recorded a few times. DNA for the CDR3: TGTGCCAGCAGCGTCTCCTTTCGAGAGACCCAGTACTTC. Translated: CASSVSFRETQYF. The rearrangement links TRBV9 to TRBJ2-5; D call uncertain. The CDR3 runs 13 residues. Per the germline V gene, CDR1 is SGDLS and CDR2 is YYNGEE. V lost 2 bases and J lost 4, with 9 bases in between. The whole variable domain, filled in from reference TRBV9 and TRBJ2-5, reads DSGVTQTPKHLITATGQRVTLRCSPRSGDLSVYWYQQSLDQGLQFLIQYYNGEERAKGNILERFSAQQFPDLHSELNLSSLELGDSALYFCASSVSFRETQYFGPGTRLLVL.

The chain uses TRBV21-1 and TRBJ2-7; the DNA was not compared with TRBD2, the D call given in the table. TRBV21-1 is annotated as a pseudogene. The CDR3 spans 13 residues. The CDR3, as DNA: TGTGCCAGCAAAAACTTCCTGAATTACGAGCAGTACTTC. Translated: CASKNFLNYEQYF.

The V call is TRBV15, the J call TRBJ2-1; 8 bases map to TRBD2. The germline V gene encodes CDR1 LNHNV and CDR2 YYDKDF (reference sequence). J was trimmed by 2 bases and V by 5 bases; bases with no gene match: 5. The CDR3 length is 15 residues. This CDR3 reads CATSGGLGAYNEQFF. As DNA, the CDR3 is TGTGCCACCAGCGGGGGACTAGGGGCCTACAATGAGCAGTTCTTC.

This clone has a single count. The CDR3 sequence is CASSPTVGVAYEQYF. The CDR3 DNA reads TGTGCCAGCAGCCCCACGGTAGGGGTGGCCTACGAGCAGTACTTC. The genes are TRBV5-6 and TRBJ2-7; D may be TRBD1 (5 bases). The CDR3 has 15 residues. Germline assignment: CDR1 SGHDT and CDR2 YYEEEE. Trimming left V 4 bases short and J 2 bases short, with 16 bases between. Based on the CDR3 plus reference TRBV5-6 and TRBJ2-7, the full variable domain is DAGVTQSPTHLIKTRGQQVTLRCSPKSGHDTVSWYQQALGQGPQFIFQYYEEEERQRGNFPDRFSGHQFPNYSSELNVNALLLGDSALYLCASSPTVGVAYEQYFGPGTRLTVT.

V is TRBV28 and J is TRBJ2-1; TRBD2 agrees at 10 bases. Germline V gene lookup returns CDR1 MDHEN and CDR2 SYDVKM. This CDR3 is built from 15 residues. J gave up 6 bases and V 6 bases, and 8 bases lay outside the gene matches. CDR3 DNA: TGTGCCAGCAGCCACCTAGCGGGAGCTAGCAATGAGCAGTTCTTC. Its protein product is CASSHLAGASNEQFF.

CDR3 nucleotide sequence: TGCGCCAGCAGCCACAGCGGAGCGGTGAACACTGAAGCTTTCTTT. Translation: CASSHSGAVNTEAFF. The chain uses TRBV5-1 and TRBJ1-1; D uncertain. V shed 4 bases and J shed 0 bases, with 13 bases lying between them. This CDR3 is built from 15 residues. Germline V gene data show CDR1 as SGHRS and CDR2 as YFSETQ.

This rearrangement joins TRBV27 to TRBJ2-2; 11 bases are shared with TRBD2. The CDR3 totals 15 residues. The trim removed 6 bases at V and 7 bases at J, leaving 7 bases unmatched. Germline V CDR1 and CDR2: MNHEY, SMNVEV (reference sequence). CDR3 sequence: CASRVAGGFIGELFF. DNA of the CDR3: TGTGCCAGCAGAGTAGCGGGGGGGTTCATCGGGGAGCTGTTTTTT.

V and J are TRBV7-9 and TRBJ2-1; 10 bases are a match to TRBD2. This CDR3 is 14 amino acids long. Trimming removed 5 bases from V and 8 bases from J; junction bases left unmatched: 6. Germline CDR1 and CDR2: SEHNR and FQNEAQ (reference sequence). The CDR3 DNA is TGTGCCAGCAGCCAAGGGAGCGGGAGGGATGAGCAGTTCTTC. Its protein product is CASSQGSGRDEQFF.

V usage is TRBV25-1 and J usage is TRBJ1-1; possible D gene TRBD1, 6 bases. The CDR3 has 13 amino acids. V was pared by 5 bases and J by 7 bases, with 14 bases between. The germline gives CDR1 MGHDK, CDR2 SYGVNS. CDR3 DNA: TGTGCCAGCAGTAACCTACAGGGTTTTGAAGCTTTCTTT. This encodes CASSNLQGFEAFF.

V usage is TRBV2 and J usage is TRBJ2-7; D call uncertain. Deletions cut 7 bases from V and 0 bases from J, with 4 bases between. Germline values: CDR1 SNHLY, CDR2 FYNNEI. The CDR3 spans 11 residues. The CDR3 DNA follows: TGTGCCAGCACTCGCTCCTACGAGCAGTACTTC. This encodes CASTRSYEQYF. Full variable domain (missing parts from reference TRBV2 and TRBJ2-7): EPEVTQTPSHQVTQMGQEVILRCVPISNHLYFYWYRQILGQKVEFLVSFYNNEISEKSEIFDDQFSVERPDGSNFTLKIRSTKLEDSAMYFCASTRSYEQYFGPGTRLTVT.

This clone was counted a single time. The J gene is TRBJ2-2, the V gene TRBV5-1; 8 bases agree with TRBD1. The CDR3 runs to 17 residues. Looked up from germline, CDR1 is SGHRS and CDR2 is YFSETQ. V shed 1 base, J shed 4 bases, and the junction held 9 bases outside the gene matches. This CDR3 is CASSLPTGASSTGELFF. DNA of the CDR3: TGCGCCAGCAGCTTGCCGACAGGGGCATCGAGCACCGGGGAGCTGTTTTTT. The whole variable domain, remainder taken from reference TRBV5-1 and TRBJ2-2, is KAGVTQTPRYLIKTRGQQVTLSCSPISGHRSVSWYQQTPGQGLQFLFEYFSETQRNKGNFPGRFSGRQFSNSRSEMNVSTLELGDSALYLCASSLPTGASSTGELFFGEGSRLTVL.